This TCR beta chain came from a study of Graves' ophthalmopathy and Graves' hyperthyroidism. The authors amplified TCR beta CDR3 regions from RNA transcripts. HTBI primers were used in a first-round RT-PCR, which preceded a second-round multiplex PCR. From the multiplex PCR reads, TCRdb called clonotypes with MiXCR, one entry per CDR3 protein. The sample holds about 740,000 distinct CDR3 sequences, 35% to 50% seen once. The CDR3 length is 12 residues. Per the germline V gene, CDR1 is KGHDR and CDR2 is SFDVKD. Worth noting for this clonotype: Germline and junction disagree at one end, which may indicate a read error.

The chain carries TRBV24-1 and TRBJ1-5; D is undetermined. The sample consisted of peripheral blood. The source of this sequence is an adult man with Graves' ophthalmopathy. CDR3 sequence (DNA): TGTGCCAGCAGTCCCCTCAATCAGCCCCAGCATTTT. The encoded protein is CASSPLNQPQHF.